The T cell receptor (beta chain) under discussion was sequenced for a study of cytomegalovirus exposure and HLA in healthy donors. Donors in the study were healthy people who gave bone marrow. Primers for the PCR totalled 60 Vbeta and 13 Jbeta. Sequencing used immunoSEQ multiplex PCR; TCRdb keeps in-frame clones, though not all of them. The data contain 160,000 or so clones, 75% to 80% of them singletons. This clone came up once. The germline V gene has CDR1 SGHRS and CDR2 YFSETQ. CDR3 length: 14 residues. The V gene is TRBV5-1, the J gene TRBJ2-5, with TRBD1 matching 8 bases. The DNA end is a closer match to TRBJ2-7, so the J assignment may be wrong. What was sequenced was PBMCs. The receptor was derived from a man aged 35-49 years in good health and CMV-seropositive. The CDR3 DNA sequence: TGCGCCAGCAGCCCCAAGACAGGGGCCTACGAGCAGTACTTC. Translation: CASSPKTGAYEQYF.